The rows below give T cell receptor beta chains drawn from one sample of a study of OX40 agonist ivuxolimab in advanced cancers. The data were produced by immunoSEQ multiplex PCR, yet TCRdb's version contains in-frame clones alone and is incomplete. Found here are 15,000 to 20,000 clones, around nine tenths of them singletons; the top ten hold 67%. The sequenced sample was CD4+ or CD8+ T cells sorted from blood, obtained in a trial of the OX40 agonist ivuxolimab. The origin of the receptors is an adult with an advanced solid tumor such as melanoma, head and neck, liver or kidney cancer. CDR3s include the opening cysteine and the closing phenylalanine or tryptophan. The D gene is left open where the match is weak. Clone size is stated in some rows and not others, as once, few, many or a class when expanded.

j_call	cdr3_length	v_call	clone_size	d_call	cdr3_nt	cdr3_aa
TRBJ2-1	15	TRBV6-4	once	TRBD2	TGTGCCAGCAGTGTTACTAGCGGGGGGGGCAATGAGCAGTTCTTC	CASSVTSGGGNEQFF
TRBJ2-7	14	TRBV11-2	.	TRBD2	TGTGCCAGCAGCTTAGGACTAGCGGCCTACGAGCAGTACTTC	CASSLGLAAYEQYF
TRBJ2-5	15	TRBV27	.	.	TGTGCCAGCAGTTTAGGGCAGGGGTTCCAAGAGACCCAGTACTTC	CASSLGQGFQETQYF
TRBJ1-3	14	TRBV2	.	.	TGTGCCAGCAGCACCTTTGGACAGAGAAACACCATATATTTT	CASSTFGQRNTIYF
TRBJ2-2	14	TRBV7-6	.	.	TGTGCCAGCAGCTTAGAAGGGTACACCGGGGAGCTGTTTTTT	CASSLEGYTGELFF
TRBJ2-7	14	TRBV4-3	.	TRBD1	TGCGCCAGCAGCCAATACAGGGGGCACTACGAGCAGTACTTC	CASSQYRGHYEQYF
TRBJ2-7	16	TRBV18	.	.	TGTGCCAGCTCACCGTATGGGGCCAAGGGGTACTACGAGCAGTACTTC	CASSPYGAKGYYEQYF
TRBJ2-1	16	TRBV4-1	.	TRBD2	TGCGCCAGCAGCCAAGCGAGGGGACTAGAGTACAATGAGCAGTTCTTC	CASSQARGLEYNEQFF
TRBJ1-1	13	TRBV30	.	.	TGTGTAGTGGATATGGTGGGGAACACTGAAGCTTTCTTT	CVVDMVGNTEAFF
TRBJ1-5	18	TRBV6-4	.	.	TGTGCCAGCAGTGACCCCTGGGCAGGGGCGCCGGGAAATCAGCCCCAGCATTTT	CASSDPWAGAPGNQPQHF
TRBJ1-5	16	TRBV4-1	.	.	TGCGCCAGCAGCCAAGAAGGGGGGCTGGGTAATCAGCCCCAGCATTTT	CASSQEGGLGNQPQHF
TRBJ2-1	14	TRBV5-1	.	TRBD2	TGCGCCAGCAGCTCATTAGCGGGGGGCAATGAGCAGTTCTTC	CASSSLAGGNEQFF
TRBJ1-5	17	TRBV7-8	.	TRBD1	TGTGCCAGCAGCTTGCTGGCGGGACAGACCTTCAATCAGCCCCAGCATTTT	CASSLLAGQTFNQPQHF
TRBJ1-2	12	TRBV29-1	.	.	TGCAGCGCAGGGTCGCAGGGCGATGGCTACACCTTC	CSAGSQGDGYTF
TRBJ1-1	13	TRBV6-1	.	.	TGTGCCAGCGGGGGGGGAGTAGAAACTGAAGCTTTCTTT	CASGGGVETEAFF
TRBJ2-1	16	TRBV19	.	TRBD1	TGTGCCAGTAGTACCTTGGGGACAGCCACCTACAATGAGCAGTTCTTC	CASSTLGTATYNEQFF
TRBJ1-5	14	TRBV7-9	few	.	TGTGCCAGCAGCTTATATGGCAGGGATCAGCCCCAGCATTTT	CASSLYGRDQPQHF
TRBJ2-3	16	TRBV9	.	TRBD1	TGTGCCAGCAGCAACGGACAGGGGAGAAGCACAGATACGCAGTATTTT	CASSNGQGRSTDTQYF
TRBJ2-5	14	TRBV19	.	TRBD2	TGTGCCAGTATATCCGGGACTAGCGAAGAGACCCAGTACTTC	CASISGTSEETQYF
TRBJ2-4	16	TRBV18	.	TRBD1	TGTGCCAGCTCACCGGGACAGCCGTGGGCCAAAAACATTCAGTACTTC	CASSPGQPWAKNIQYF
TRBJ2-1	19	TRBV7-3	.	TRBD2	TGTGCCAGCAGCTTAATCCCAGTACCGACTAGCGGAGCCGGGCATGAGCAGTTCTTC	CASSLIPVPTSGAGHEQFF
TRBJ1-1	13	TRBV6-5	.	.	TGTGCCAGCAGTTACGGCTGGAACACTGAAGCTTTCTTT	CASSYGWNTEAFF
TRBJ2-2	14	TRBV30	.	TRBD1	TGTGCCTGGAGTACAGGGGATTTCACCGGGGAGCTGTTTTTT	CAWSTGDFTGELFF
TRBJ1-2	15	TRBV10-3	.	.	TGTGCCATCACTCAAAAGGGGGGGGATTACTATGGCTACACCTTC	CAITQKGGDYYGYTF
TRBJ2-7	14	TRBV5-1	.	TRBD2	TGCGCCAGCAGCTACGGGACTAGGGGGTACGAGCAGTACTTC	CASSYGTRGYEQYF
TRBJ2-3	16	TRBV5-1	.	.	TGCGCCAGCAGCACGAACCGGGACCAGGCCACAGATACGCAGTATTTT	CASSTNRDQATDTQYF
TRBJ2-7	13	TRBV30	.	.	TGCGCCTGGAGTGTTGGGGATACCTACGAGCAGTACTTC	CAWSVGDTYEQYF
TRBJ2-7	12	TRBV13	.	.	TGTGCCAGCAGCTTAGTTACCCCCGAGCAGTACTTC	CASSLVTPEQYF
TRBJ2-7	14	TRBV9	.	.	TGTGCCAGCAACCCGTCGGGGGGCGCCTACGAGCAGTACTTC	CASNPSGGAYEQYF
TRBJ2-5	22	TRBV23-1	.	TRBD1	TGCGCCAGCAGTCAAAAACGGGCTCGGGCCTTCGAACCCCAGGGGGATGAAGAGACCCAGTACTTC	CASSQKRARAFEPQGDEETQYF
TRBJ2-3	15	TRBV7-2	.	TRBD2	TGTGCCAGCAGCTCATTAGCGGGGGCCCCGGATACGCAGTATTTT	CASSSLAGAPDTQYF
TRBJ2-1	16	TRBV5-5	.	.	TGTGCCAGCAGCGGCTCTCCGCTGGCCAACTGGAATGAGCAGTTCTTC	CASSGSPLANWNEQFF
TRBJ2-7	14	TRBV30	.	TRBD1	TGTGCCTGGAGGGGGGCAGGGGGTTCCTACGAGCAGTACTTC	CAWRGAGGSYEQYF